Listed below are T cell receptor beta chains from one sample, sequenced in a study of cytomegalovirus exposure and HLA in healthy donors. TCRdb's copy holds only in-frame clones and misses some; the assay was immunoSEQ multiplex PCR. The sample lists over 150,000 clones; 68% were seen once. Sequencing was carried out using PBMCs. These receptors originate from a man aged 45-65 years in good health and CMV-seronegative. Each CDR3 is given with its conserved first and last residue. A D gene is named only where the DNA matches it firmly. Size is stated for part of the rows, as once, few or many counts, or as a class when the clone is expanded.

V	D	size	J	CDR3	DNA
TRBV5-6	TRBD1	.	TRBJ1-5	CASNYRGTSNQPQHF	TGTGCCAGCAACTACAGGGGGACTAGCAATCAGCCCCAGCATTTT
TRBV7-9	.	.	TRBJ1-1	CASSSGQTMNTEAFF	TGTGCCAGCAGCTCCGGTCAAACCATGAACACTGAAGCTTTCTTT
TRBV20-1	.	.	TRBJ1-2	CSAKPNLGYTF	TGCAGTGCTAAGCCTAACCTCGGCTACACCTTC
TRBV18	TRBD1	.	TRBJ1-1	CASSTRDRASMNRNTEAFF	TGTGCCAGCTCAACCCGGGACAGGGCTAGTATGAACCGGAACACTGAAGCTTTCTTT
TRBV6-4	TRBD2	few	TRBJ2-3	CASSERGGSADTQYF	TGTGCCAGCAGTGAACGGGGGGGCAGCGCAGATACGCAGTATTTT
TRBV27	.	once	TRBJ2-7	CASSLLQAGTYEQYF	TGTGCCAGCAGTTTATTACAGGCCGGGACTTACGAGCAGTACTTC
TRBV23-1	TRBD1	.	TRBJ1-5	CASSQTGVSNQPQHF	TGCGCCAGCAGTCAAACAGGGGTATCTAATCAGCCCCAGCATTTT
TRBV2	TRBD1	.	TRBJ1-5	CASRQGREGPQHF	TGTGCCAGCCGACAGGGGAGGGAAGGGCCCCAGCATTTT
TRBV27	.	.	TRBJ1-2	CASSLSGNQGGYTF	TGTGCCAGCAGTTTATCAGGGAACCAGGGAGGCTACACCTTC
TRBV5-4	TRBD2	few	TRBJ2-2	CASSPSGGSSGELFF	TGTGCCAGCAGCCCTAGCGGGGGGTCCTCCGGGGAGCTGTTTTTT
TRBV5-6	TRBD2	.	TRBJ2-3	CASSLGTRATDTQYF	TGTGCCAGCAGCTTAGGGACTAGGGCTACAGATACGCAGTATTTT
TRBV19	TRBD1	.	TRBJ1-1	CASRNRGNTEAFF	TGTGCCAGTAGAAACAGGGGTAACACTGAAGCTTTCTTT
TRBV7-8	TRBD2	.	TRBJ2-1	CASSLGLAGKHNEQFF	TGTGCCAGCAGCTTAGGACTAGCGGGGAAACACAATGAGCAGTTCTTC
TRBV28	TRBD2	.	TRBJ2-7	CASSFSGGLPYEQYF	TGTGCCAGCAGTTTTAGCGGGGGCCTTCCCTACGAGCAGTACTTC
TRBV10-1	TRBD1	.	TRBJ1-1	CATLNRGSEAFF	TGCGCCACACTAAACAGGGGCTCTGAAGCTTTCTTT
TRBV7-2	.	once	TRBJ2-3	CASSLRRSTDTQYF	TGTGCCAGCAGCTTACGGCGGAGCACAGATACGCAGTATTTT
TRBV19	TRBD1	.	TRBJ1-5	CASNIWTGGNQPQHF	TGTGCCAGTAATATCTGGACAGGGGGCAATCAGCCCCAGCATTTT
TRBV11-3	.	.	TRBJ1-1	CASSFGASNTEAFF	TGTGCCAGCAGCTTTGGGGCCTCGAACACTGAAGCTTTCTTT
TRBV10-3	.	.	TRBJ1-1	CAISESTQGPRDTEAFF	TGTGCCATCAGTGAGTCGACGCAGGGTCCCCGGGACACTGAAGCTTTCTTT
TRBV6-1	.	.	TRBJ1-1	CASSGGGTEAFF	TGTGCCAGCAGTGGCGGGGGCACTGAAGCTTTCTTT
TRBV28	.	.	TRBJ1-4	CASSLTSGVHYEKLFF	TGTGCCAGCAGTCTTACTTCAGGGGTTCATTATGAAAAACTGTTTTTT
TRBV2	TRBD2	.	TRBJ2-5	CAWTHGGGGETQYF	TGTGCCTGGACTCACGGGGGGGGCGGGGAGACCCAGTACTTC
TRBV7-8	.	.	TRBJ1-2	CASSLVTRALNYGYTF	TGTGCCAGCAGCTTAGTGACCAGGGCGCTTAACTATGGCTACACCTTC
TRBV7-5	.	.	TRBJ2-5	CVRSLRASGGAGETQYF	TGTGTCAGAAGCTTACGGGCTAGCGGGGGGGCCGGGGAGACCCAGTACTTC
TRBV5-1	TRBD1	.	TRBJ2-7	CASSLARGDRESYEQYF	TGCGCCAGCAGCTTGGCGCGAGGGGACAGGGAATCCTACGAGCAGTACTTC
TRBV19	.	.	TRBJ1-5	CASSRGGRGQPQHF	TGTGCCAGTAGTAGGGGGGGTAGGGGTCAGCCCCAGCATTTT
TRBV9	TRBD1	.	TRBJ2-7	CASSGETGGADVWGWPSEQYF	TGTGCCAGCAGCGGGGAGACAGGGGGCGCCGACGTTTGGGGGTGGCCCTCCGAGCAGTACTTC
TRBV10-3	TRBD1	.	TRBJ1-2	CAISGGDRVSTYYGYTF	TGTGCCATCAGTGGGGGGGACAGGGTCAGTACCTACTATGGCTACACCTTC
TRBV2	.	.	TRBJ1-6	CASSVGSDSPLHF	TGTGCCAGCAGCGTCGGCAGCGACTCACCCCTCCACTTT
TRBV25-1	.	few	TRBJ1-6	CASSERGGSLSPLHF	TGTGCCAGCAGTGAAAGGGGGGGCTCCCTTTCACCCCTCCACTTT
TRBV6-5	.	.	TRBJ2-3	CASSSPGLRTDTQYF	TGTGCCAGCAGTTCCCCGGGACTCCGCACAGATACGCAGTATTTT
TRBV11-2	TRBD1	few	TRBJ1-1	CASSPGTGAEAFF	TGTGCCAGCAGCCCCGGGACAGGGGCTGAAGCTTTCTTT